This TCR beta chain was found in a study of blood T cells in healthy people across ages. Study-wide results and limits: More naive CD4+ cells and higher diversity marked long-lived donors relative to aged donors. Diversity figures based on one million T cells were deemed too low. Roughly linear age-related decline in beta diversity appeared, significant by age about 37.

Next came a second PCR, run for about 6 to 12 cycles, which used a sample-barcoded 5' primer along with a J-beta primer mix. Through a template-switch adaptor with 12 random nucleotides, each cDNA molecule received a tag. One entry per CDR3 protein results from TCRdb running MiXCR on the 5' RACE reads. This table holds roughly 860,000 distinct CDR3 sequences, 60% to 80% found once. A note on this clonotype: Its antigen remains unidentified.

This CDR3 is 17 amino acids long. Germline values: CDR1 SQVTM, CDR2 ANQGSEA. After removal of 2 bases from V and 7 bases from J, the junction contained 15 bases not matched to a gene. This clonotype was obtained from a man aged 30-40 years in good health. The chain employs TRBV29-1 and TRBJ2-2, with TRBD1 identical over 8 bases. Sequencing was performed on blood. CDR3 region: CSVESRGHIGYNGELFF. The CDR3 nucleotides are TGCAGCGTTGAATCCAGGGGGCATATTGGTTACAACGGGGAGCTGTTTTTT.